This TCR beta chain was recovered during a study of OX40 agonist ivuxolimab in advanced cancers. Study-wide context: Three individuals attained partial responses, comprising one hepatocellular carcinoma case and two cutaneous melanoma cases.

Study results and caveats: Undetermined was the antigen specificity of the expanded peripheral T cells. Expanded clones belonging to CD8+ T cells outnumbered, on average, those of CD4+.

As concerns this clone: The antigen is undetermined.

In germline, CDR1 is MGHRA, CDR2 YSYEKL. The CDR3 totals 17 residues. V was cut by 0 bases and J by 2 bases, with 13 bases left in between. TCRdb keeps only in-frame clones here, not all; method: immunoSEQ multiplex PCR. The profile shows about 50,000 clones, about 81% of them singletons. The source material was CD4+ or CD8+ T cells sorted from blood, sampled in a trial of the OX40 agonist ivuxolimab. The source of this sequence is an adult with an advanced solid tumor such as melanoma, head and neck, liver or kidney cancer. The chain joins TRBV4-1 to TRBJ1-4; D is possibly TRBD1 (5 bases). The CDR3: CASSQDPRRGTNEKLFF. The CDR3 bases are TGCGCCAGCAGCCAAGATCCGCGGCGGGGGACTAATGAAAAACTGTTTTTT.